This TCR beta chain was identified in a study of T cell responses to AZD1222 COVID-19 vaccine. Across the whole study: Both about-4-week and about-12-week second-dose recipients were combined. The study, taken as a whole, reports: The sample set comprised mostly white British donors with more females, and clonal diversity was possibly underestimated. Spike-specific TCR breadth and depth were elevated following two AZD1222 doses. Per reports, nearly half of all spike-specific TCRs target regions that are unmutated in variants.

The method was immunoSEQ multiplex PCR; TCRdb's version includes in-frame clones alone and lacks a portion of them. The sample holds around 120,000 clones, 80% to 90% seen once. Turning to this clone: The antigen is unknown.

The germline V gene encodes CDR1 MNHEY and CDR2 SVGEGT. V was clipped by 5 bases and J by 0 bases; unmatched bases: 9. The CDR3 is made up of 16 amino acids. This specimen consisted of peripheral blood, obtained on day 0 of AZD1222 vaccination. This receptor was identified in an adult in good health. The chain has TRBV6-2 or TRBV6-3 and TRBJ2-7; 8 bases agree with TRBD2. The CDR3, as DNA: TGTGCCAGCAGTCCCCGGGGTCGGGGGGGCTCCTACGAGCAGTACTTC. Translated, it gives CASSPRGRGGSYEQYF.